This record covers a single TCR beta chain. These data originate in a study of PD-1 blockade in mismatch repair-deficient tumors. On the study more broadly: Enrolled about 2013-2017, patients had progressing, pretreated mismatch repair-deficient cancers of more than ten types.

Libraries were prepared by immunoSEQ multiplex PCR; TCRdb keeps only in-frame clonotypes and omits some of them. The top ten clones hold roughly 6.3% of a sample with more than 85,000 clones, 82% of them seen once. Mismatch repair deficiency was confirmed in all patients, by PCR or immunohistochemistry. Source: peripheral blood, taken approximately 8 months after starting pembrolizumab. The receptor was derived from an adult with mismatch repair-deficient cancer.

DNA for the CDR3: TGTGCCAGCAGGAGTGGGGGCACCCCTCGGGCTGAAGCTTTCTTT. Protein sequence: CASRSGGTPRAEAFF. The chain recombines TRBV25-1 with TRBJ1-1, with D possibly matching TRBD1 (6 bases). The V end lost 6 bases, the J end lost 6 bases, and 20 bases lay between the germline ends. The CDR3 spans 15 residues. Germline V gene sequence: CDR1 MGHDK, CDR2 SYGVNS.